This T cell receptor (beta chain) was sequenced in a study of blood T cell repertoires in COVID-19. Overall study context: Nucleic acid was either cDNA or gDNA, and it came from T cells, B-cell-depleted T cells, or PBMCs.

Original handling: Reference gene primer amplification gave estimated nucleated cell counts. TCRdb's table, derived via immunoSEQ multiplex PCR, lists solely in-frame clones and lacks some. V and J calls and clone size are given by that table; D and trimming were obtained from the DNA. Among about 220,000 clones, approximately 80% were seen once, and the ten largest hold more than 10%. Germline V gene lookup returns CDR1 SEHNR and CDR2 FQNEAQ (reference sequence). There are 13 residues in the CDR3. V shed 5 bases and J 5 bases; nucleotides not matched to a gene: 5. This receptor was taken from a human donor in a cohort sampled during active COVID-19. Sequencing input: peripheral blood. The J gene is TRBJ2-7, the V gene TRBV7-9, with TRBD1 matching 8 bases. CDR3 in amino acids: CASSPRTGHEQYF. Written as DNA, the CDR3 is TGTGCCAGCAGCCCCCGGACAGGGCACGAGCAGTACTTC.